The sequence of this T cell receptor beta chain was determined in a study of early T cells in non-severe SARS-CoV-2 infection. TCRdb re-called the 5' RACE reads with MiXCR, one entry per CDR3 protein. The data contain about 76,000 distinct CDR3 sequences, 15% of them singletons. V was pared by 6 bases and J by 4 bases, with 5 bases of the junction left unmatched. CDR1 SQVTM and CDR2 ANQGSEA come from the germline V gene. CDR3 size: 13 residues. Sample: whole blood. J is TRBJ2-1 and V is TRBV29-1; 8 nucleotides agree with TRBD1. The sequence derives from an adult who was a healthcare worker with PCR-confirmed SARS-CoV-2 infection or an uninfected control (not recorded which). The CDR3 region has the DNA TGCAGCGTGGGGACAGGCGATTACAATGAGCAGTTCTTC. Protein: CSVGTGDYNEQFF.